This TCR beta chain was sequenced during a study of cytomegalovirus exposure and HLA in healthy donors. PCR amplification relied on 60 Vbeta primers (plus 13 Jbeta primers). The protocol was immunoSEQ multiplex PCR, while the TCRdb copy is restricted to in-frame clones and leaves out a portion. The sample has more than 45,000 clones. Trimming left V 6 bases short and J 7 bases short, with 15 bases between. CDR1 is MDHEN, CDR2 SYDVKM, per germline. CDR3 length: 13 amino acids. The source of this sequence is a woman between 40 and 50 years old in good health and CMV-seronegative. The V call is TRBV28, the J call TRBJ1-2, with a possible D match to TRBD1 (6 bases). Sequencing was carried out using PBMCs. CDR3 sequence (DNA): TGTGCCAGCAGCCTGGGGGGGGCCCGTGGCTACACCTTC. Protein sequence: CASSLGGARGYTF.